This is a list of T cell receptor beta chains from one sample in a study of blood T cell repertoires in COVID-19. Repertoires were generated with immunoSEQ multiplex PCR, while TCRdb's copy carries only in-frame clones and drops some. The sample lists 95,000 to 100,000 clones, roughly 85% occurring once. The specimen was peripheral blood. These receptors were obtained from a woman in her seventies with active or convalescent COVID-19. Both conserved end residues are part of each CDR3. Each record gives: V gene, J gene, D gene, clone size, CDR3 protein, CDR3 DNA. D genes are given only for firm matches. Size values are once, few and many counts, or a class for expanded clones, and some rows have none.

V: TRBV6-6; J: TRBJ1-6; D: .; size: .; CDR3: CASSYGGVDSPLHF; DNA: TGTGCCAGCAGTTACGGAGGGGTCGATTCACCCCTCCACTTT
V: TRBV6-5; J: TRBJ1-6; D: .; size: .; CDR3: CASRPPSAGPLHF; DNA: TGTGCCAGCAGACCGCCGTCGGCGGGACCCCTCCACTTT
V: TRBV6-5; J: TRBJ1-4; D: TRBD1; size: .; CDR3: CATGGGSNEKLFF; DNA: TGTGCCACAGGAGGGGGCTCTAATGAAAAACTGTTTTTT
V: TRBV4-3; J: TRBJ2-1; D: TRBD2; size: .; CDR3: CASSQVAGSGAGRYNEQFF; DNA: TGCGCCAGCAGCCAAGTAGCGGGCAGCGGGGCTGGGAGATACAATGAGCAGTTCTTC
V: TRBV5-6; J: TRBJ2-1; D: TRBD2; size: .; CDR3: CASSRLAGGKGDYNEQFF; DNA: TGTGCCAGCAGCCGACTAGCGGGTGGCAAGGGAGACTACAATGAGCAGTTCTTC
V: TRBV25-1; J: TRBJ2-7; D: .; size: .; CDR3: CASSDTYEQYF; DNA: TGTGCCAGCAGTGACACCTACGAGCAGTACTTC
V: TRBV5-6; J: TRBJ2-3; D: TRBD2; size: .; CDR3: CASSLMTSGSTDTQYF; DNA: TGTGCCAGCAGCTTGATGACTAGCGGGAGTACAGATACGCAGTATTTT
V: TRBV7-2; J: TRBJ2-5; D: .; size: .; CDR3: CASSLRGEGTQYF; DNA: TGTGCCAGCAGCTTAAGGGGCGAAGGGACCCAGTACTTC
V: TRBV15; J: TRBJ2-2; D: .; size: .; CDR3: CATSRDGQGPGELFF; DNA: TGTGCCACCAGCAGAGATGGGCAGGGCCCCGGGGAGCTGTTTTTT
V: TRBV18; J: TRBJ2-1; D: .; size: .; CDR3: CASSPRGGDNEQFF; DNA: TGTGCCAGCTCACCACGAGGGGGGGACAATGAGCAGTTCTTC
V: TRBV6-5; J: TRBJ2-5; D: TRBD1; size: .; CDR3: CASSQTGGETQYF; DNA: TGTGCCAGCAGCCAGACAGGGGGGGAGACCCAGTACTTC
V: TRBV7-2; J: TRBJ1-3; D: TRBD1; size: .; CDR3: CASSFGQAGIGNTIYF; DNA: TGTGCCAGCAGCTTCGGACAGGCGGGAATAGGAAACACCATATATTTT
V: TRBV7-9; J: TRBJ1-1; D: .; size: .; CDR3: CASSLAGVNSWAFF; DNA: TGTGCCAGCAGCTTAGCCGGGGTTAACAGTTGGGCTTTCTTT
V: TRBV6-5; J: TRBJ1-4; D: .; size: .; CDR3: CASCTGATNEKLFF; DNA: TGTGCCAGCTGCACCGGAGCAACTAATGAAAAACTGTTTTTT
V: TRBV7-2; J: TRBJ2-2; D: TRBD1; size: .; CDR3: CASSRDRVTGELFF; DNA: TGTGCCAGCAGCCGGGACAGGGTCACCGGGGAGCTGTTTTTT
V: TRBV30; J: TRBJ1-2; D: .; size: .; CDR3: CAWSVRGGAENGYTF; DNA: TGTGCCTGGAGTGTACGCGGGGGGGCGGAGAATGGCTACACCTTC
V: TRBV28; J: TRBJ2-3; D: .; size: .; CDR3: CASSDPGSTSTDTQYF; DNA: TGTGCCAGCAGCGACCCCGGGAGCACTAGCACAGATACGCAGTATTTT
V: TRBV7-5; J: TRBJ2-7; D: .; size: .; CDR3: CARSLGGQGKNEQYF; DNA: TGTGCCAGAAGCTTAGGAGGACAGGGAAAGAACGAGCAGTACTTC
V: TRBV15; J: TRBJ2-1; D: TRBD2; size: .; CDR3: CATSRVSGTPNNEQFF; DNA: TGTGCCACCAGCCGTGTCAGCGGGACTCCAAACAATGAGCAGTTCTTC
V: TRBV7-8; J: TRBJ2-5; D: TRBD2; size: once; CDR3: CASSANGAGTSWETQYF; DNA: TGTGCCAGCAGCGCTAACGGGGCCGGGACTAGCTGGGAGACCCAGTACTTC
V: TRBV2; J: TRBJ2-3; D: TRBD1; size: .; CDR3: CASRVQGRDTDTQYF; DNA: TGTGCCAGCAGAGTACAGGGGAGAGACACAGATACGCAGTATTTT
V: TRBV11-3; J: TRBJ2-1; D: TRBD1; size: .; CDR3: CAPEGGQLSYNEQFF; DNA: TGTGCCCCAGAAGGGGGACAGCTCTCCTACAATGAGCAGTTCTTC
V: TRBV2; J: TRBJ1-1; D: .; size: few; CDR3: CASSERTEAFF; DNA: TGTGCCAGCAGTGAACGGACTGAAGCTTTCTTT
V: TRBV6-2/TRBV6-3; J: TRBJ2-3; D: .; size: .; CDR3: CASSYGQGSADTQYF; DNA: TGTGCCAGCAGTTACGGTCAGGGGTCCGCAGATACGCAGTATTTT
V: TRBV3-1/TRBV3-2; J: TRBJ2-3; D: TRBD2; size: .; CDR3: CASSHGGRARADTQYF; DNA: TGTGCCAGCAGCCACGGAGGGAGGGCCAGGGCAGATACGCAGTATTTT
V: TRBV6-2/TRBV6-3; J: TRBJ2-5; D: .; size: .; CDR3: CASSSGSQETQYF; DNA: TGTGCCAGCAGTTCTGGCAGCCAAGAGACCCAGTACTTC
V: TRBV5-6; J: TRBJ1-5; D: .; size: .; CDR3: CASSLAGVGGNQPQHF; DNA: TGTGCCAGCAGCTTGGCGGGGGTTGGGGGCAATCAGCCCCAGCATTTT
V: TRBV20-1; J: TRBJ2-7; D: .; size: few; CDR3: CSASAVTYEQYF; DNA: TGCAGTGCTAGTGCGGTTACCTACGAGCAGTACTTC
V: TRBV12-3/TRBV12-4; J: TRBJ1-6; D: .; size: .; CDR3: CASKDSNNSPLHF; DNA: TGTGCCAGCAAGGACAGTAATAATTCACCCCTCCACTTT
V: TRBV25-1; J: TRBJ1-1; D: TRBD1; size: .; CDR3: CASSELLTGRNTEAFF; DNA: TGTGCCAGCAGTGAATTACTGACAGGGAGGAACACTGAAGCTTTCTTT
V: TRBV11-3; J: TRBJ1-4; D: .; size: .; CDR3: CASSLAATGSATNEKLFF; DNA: TGTGCCAGCAGCTTAGCTGCTACAGGGTCCGCAACTAATGAAAAACTGTTTTTT
V: TRBV5-6; J: TRBJ2-7; D: .; size: .; CDR3: CASSPLSRGEKEQYF; DNA: TGTGCCAGCAGCCCCCTAAGCAGGGGGGAAAAGGAGCAGTACTTC
V: TRBV10-3; J: TRBJ2-3; D: .; size: .; CDR3: CAISQDPGAQYF; DNA: TGTGCCATCAGTCAAGACCCAGGCGCGCAGTATTTT
V: TRBV3-1/TRBV3-2; J: TRBJ2-5; D: .; size: .; CDR3: CASSKSNGGETQYF; DNA: TGTGCCAGCAGCAAGAGTAACGGCGGGGAGACCCAGTACTTC
V: TRBV15; J: TRBJ2-7; D: .; size: .; CDR3: CATSRDRGAQYF; DNA: TGTGCCACCAGCAGAGACAGGGGGGCGCAGTACTTC